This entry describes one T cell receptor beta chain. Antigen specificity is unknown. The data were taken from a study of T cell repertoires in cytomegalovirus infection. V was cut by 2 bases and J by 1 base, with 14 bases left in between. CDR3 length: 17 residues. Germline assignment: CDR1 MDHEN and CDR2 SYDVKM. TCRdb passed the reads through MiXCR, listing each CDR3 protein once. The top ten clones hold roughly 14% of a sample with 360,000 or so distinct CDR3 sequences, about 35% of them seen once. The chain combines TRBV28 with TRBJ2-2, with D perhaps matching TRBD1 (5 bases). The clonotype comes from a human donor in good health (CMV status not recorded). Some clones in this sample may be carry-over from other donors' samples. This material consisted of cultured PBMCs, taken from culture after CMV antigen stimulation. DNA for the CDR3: TGTGCCAGCAGTTTAAACCCAAGGACACTGAACACCGGGGAGCTGTTTTTT. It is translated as CASSLNPRTLNTGELFF.